This T cell receptor beta chain was sequenced in a study of preoperative IRX-2 immunotherapy in early breast cancer. The data were produced by immunoSEQ multiplex PCR, yet TCRdb's version contains in-frame clones alone and is incomplete. Of around 34,000 clones listed, 90% to 95% are singletons. Trimming removed 5 bases from V and 4 bases from J, with 12 bases in between. Germline assignment: CDR1 LGHNT and CDR2 FRNRAP. This CDR3 has 14 amino acids. Treatment given: preoperative locoregional IRX-2 cytokine immunotherapy. This phase Ib study tested locoregional IRX-2 cytokine immunotherapy given before surgery.

The chain is built from TRBV12-5 and TRBJ1-5; no reliable D call. The source of this sequence is a human donor with breast cancer. Sampling was performed from a patient treated with IRX-2 immunotherapy. Written as DNA, the CDR3 is TGTGCTAGTGGTCGCCTTGAGGGAAATCAGCCCCAGCATTTT. Translating gives CASGRLEGNQPQHF.